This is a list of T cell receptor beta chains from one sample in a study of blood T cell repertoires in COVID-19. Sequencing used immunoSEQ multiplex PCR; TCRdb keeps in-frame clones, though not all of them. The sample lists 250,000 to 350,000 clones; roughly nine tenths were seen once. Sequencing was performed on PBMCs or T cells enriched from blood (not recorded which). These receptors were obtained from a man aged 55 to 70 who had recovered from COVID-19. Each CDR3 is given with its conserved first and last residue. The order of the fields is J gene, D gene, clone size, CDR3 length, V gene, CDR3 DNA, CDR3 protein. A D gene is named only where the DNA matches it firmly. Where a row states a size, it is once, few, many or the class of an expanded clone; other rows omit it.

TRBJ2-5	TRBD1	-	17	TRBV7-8	TGTGCCAGCAATACGTGGACGGACAGGGCAGGGAAAGAGACCCAGTACTTC	CASNTWTDRAGKETQYF
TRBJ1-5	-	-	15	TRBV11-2	TGTGCCCGGAAGGAGGAGGGCATGAGCAATCAGCCCCAGCATTTT	CARKEEGMSNQPQHF
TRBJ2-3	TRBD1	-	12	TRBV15	TGTGCCACGACAGGGTTTGAAGATACGCAGTATTTT	CATTGFEDTQYF
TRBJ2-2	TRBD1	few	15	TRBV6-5	TGTGCCAGCAGCTTGACAGGGTCCTCCCCCGGGGAGCTGTTTTTT	CASSLTGSSPGELFF
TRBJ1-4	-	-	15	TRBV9	TGTGCCAGCAGCGTCCTGGGACGGGAGAGTGAAAAACTGTTTTTT	CASSVLGRESEKLFF
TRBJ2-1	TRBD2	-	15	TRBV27	TGTGCCAGCAAAATAGCGGGAGGGCCTTGGGATGAGCAGTTCTTC	CASKIAGGPWDEQFF
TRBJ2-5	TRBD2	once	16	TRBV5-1	TGCGCCAGCAGCTTGGGGCTAGCGGGGGGGCGAGAGACCCAGTACTTC	CASSLGLAGGRETQYF
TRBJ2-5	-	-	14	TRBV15	TGTGCCACCAGCAGGCAGGCCATCGTGGAGACCCAGTACTTC	CATSRQAIVETQYF
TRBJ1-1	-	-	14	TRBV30	TGTGCCTGGATTGGGCGAAACATGAACACTGAAGCTTTCTTT	CAWIGRNMNTEAFF
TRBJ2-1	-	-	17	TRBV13	TGTGCCAGCAGCGCAACGGGACAAACATCTGGATACAATGAGCAGTTCTTC	CASSATGQTSGYNEQFF
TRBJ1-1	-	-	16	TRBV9	TGTGCCAGCAGCGTTGTAACAGGGAGTTTTGGCGCTGAAGCTTTCTTT	CASSVVTGSFGAEAFF
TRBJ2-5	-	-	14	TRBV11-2	TGTGCCAGCAGCTCGGGTCCAAGGCTGGAGACCCAGTACTTC	CASSSGPRLETQYF